Described below is a single TCR beta chain sequence and its context. TCRdb's copy holds only in-frame clones and misses some; the assay was immunoSEQ multiplex PCR. This table has 44,000 or so clones, approximately 90% appearing once. These data come from a study of technical replicates of blood from several donors. The CDR3 loop spans 11 amino acids. Trimming at V came to 6 bases and at J to 5 bases, leaving 3 bases not matched to a gene. Germline values: CDR1 SQVTM, CDR2 ANQGSEA. This chain uses TRBV29-1 with TRBJ2-7; 8 nucleotides align to TRBD1. Sequencing input: PBMCs. The receptor was isolated from a human donor in good health. Some clones in this sample may be carry-over from other donors' samples. CDR3 in amino acids: CSVGQGNEQYF. Written as DNA, the CDR3 is TGCAGCGTAGGACAGGGCAACGAGCAGTACTTC.